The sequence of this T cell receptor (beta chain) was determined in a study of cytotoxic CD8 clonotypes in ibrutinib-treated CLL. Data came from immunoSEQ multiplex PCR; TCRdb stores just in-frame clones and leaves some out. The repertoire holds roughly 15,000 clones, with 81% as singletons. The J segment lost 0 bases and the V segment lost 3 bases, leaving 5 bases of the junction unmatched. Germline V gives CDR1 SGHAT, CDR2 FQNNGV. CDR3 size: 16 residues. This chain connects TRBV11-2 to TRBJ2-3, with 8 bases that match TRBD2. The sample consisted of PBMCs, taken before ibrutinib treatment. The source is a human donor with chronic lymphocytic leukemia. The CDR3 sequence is CASSFSASGSTDTQYF. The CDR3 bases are TGTGCCAGCAGCTTTTCGGCTAGCGGGAGCACAGATACGCAGTATTTT.